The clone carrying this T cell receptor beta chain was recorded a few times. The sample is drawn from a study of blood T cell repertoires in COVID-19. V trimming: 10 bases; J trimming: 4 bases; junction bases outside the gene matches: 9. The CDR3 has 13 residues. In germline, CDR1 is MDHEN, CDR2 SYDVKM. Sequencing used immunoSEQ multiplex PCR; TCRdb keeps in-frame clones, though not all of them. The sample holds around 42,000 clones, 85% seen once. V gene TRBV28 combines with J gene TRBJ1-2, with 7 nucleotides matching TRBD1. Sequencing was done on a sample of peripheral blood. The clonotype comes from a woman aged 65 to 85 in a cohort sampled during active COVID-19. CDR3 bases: TGTGCCACCGATACAGGGGACCTCTATGGCTACACCTTC. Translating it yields CATDTGDLYGYTF.